Below are 9 T cell receptor beta chains sequenced from a single sample in a study of shared clonotypes between healthy human individuals. Assay: immunoSEQ multiplex PCR; the TCRdb copy retains only in-frame clones and omits some. The sample includes 2 million or so clones, roughly 96% of them seen just once. The source material was naive CD4+ T cells sorted from blood. Subset specified: CD45RA+ positively selected. Every receptor here comes from a man aged 18 to 30 in good health.

V and J are TRBV7-2 and TRBJ2-1; D unresolved. The V and J ends lost 2 bases and 5 bases respectively, with 10 bases between them. There are 14 residues in the CDR3. Germline lookup yields CDR1 SGHTA and CDR2 FQGNSA. The CDR3 DNA is TGTGCCAGCAGCTTAAGTCGCAGCGACAATGAGCAGTTCTTC. Translating it yields CASSLSRSDNEQFF.

The chain is built from TRBV5-1 and TRBJ1-3; D possibly corresponds to TRBD1 (5 bases). This CDR3 is 15 amino acids long. V dropped 3 bases and J dropped 1 base, with 11 bases sitting between them. Germline loops: CDR1 SGHRS, CDR2 YFSETQ. CDR3 sequence: CASSSNQGSGNTIYF. CDR3 DNA sequence: TGCGCCAGCAGCTCCAATCAGGGATCTGGAAACACCATATATTTT.

The genes are TRBV9 and TRBJ2-7, with TRBD2 matching over 9 bases. This CDR3 contains 16 residues. V lost 0 bases and J lost 1; bases outside the gene matches: 5. Germline CDR1 SGDLS, CDR2 YYNGEE. DNA for the CDR3: TGTGCCAGCAGCGTAGCTCCAACTAGCGGGTCCTACGAGCAGTACTTC. It is translated as CASSVAPTSGSYEQYF.

On this clone: Other DNA sequences of this sample code for an identical CDR3. The V and J genes are TRBV4-1 and TRBJ2-5; D call uncertain. V gave up 1 base and J gave up 2 bases, with 5 bases separating them. Per germline, CDR1 MGHRA and CDR2 YSYEKL. The CDR3 contains 13 residues. CDR3 sequence reads: CASSQGQQETQYF. The CDR3 DNA is TGCGCCAGCAGCCAAGGTCAGCAAGAGACCCAGTACTTC.

The rearrangement links TRBV27 to TRBJ1-1; TRBD1 is a possible D gene (5 bases). CDR3 length: 16 amino acids. Germline V gene lookup returns CDR1 MNHEY and CDR2 SMNVEV (reference sequence). V was clipped by 5 bases and J by 0 bases, with 16 bases between them. The CDR3 sequence: CASSQHSGPLNTEAFF. The CDR3 coding sequence is TGTGCCAGCAGTCAACACTCGGGACCTTTGAACACTGAAGCTTTCTTT.

The chain has TRBV27 and TRBJ2-7; D gene unclear. V lost 6 bases, J lost 0 bases, and 15 bases lay in between. There are 15 residues in the CDR3. Germline assignment: CDR1 MNHEY and CDR2 SMNVEV (reference sequence). The CDR3 DNA is TGTGCCAGCAGATTCATACGCAAGGGCTCCTACGAGCAGTACTTC. It specifies CASRFIRKGSYEQYF.

This clone was detected once. J is TRBJ2-2 and V is TRBV6-6, with 7 bases fitting TRBD1. This CDR3 has 15 residues. The junction had 6 bases not matched to a gene; V was cut back by 6 bases and J by 2 bases. Germline loops: CDR1 MNHNY, CDR2 SVGAGI (reference sequence). The CDR3 loop is CASRPGTDNTGELFF. CDR3 DNA: TGTGCCAGCAGACCCGGGACAGACAACACCGGGGAGCTGTTTTTT.

The chain links TRBV7-9 to TRBJ2-5, with D maybe TRBD1 (5 bases). From germline, CDR1 is SEHNR and CDR2 FQNEAQ (reference sequence). V lost 5 bases to trimming and J lost 5 bases, with 15 bases between them. The CDR3 sequence is 14 residues long. Written as DNA, the CDR3 is TGTGCCAGCAGCGGCAGGGTGATTCAGGAGACCCAGTACTTC. It yields the protein CASSGRVIQETQYF.

In regard to this clone: Within the sample, other DNA sequences also encode this same CDR3. The gene calls are TRBV20-1 and TRBJ2-3; no definite D call. This CDR3 has 11 residues. Germline values: CDR1 DFQATT, CDR2 SNEGSKA (reference sequence). The germline V and J ends were trimmed by 4 bases and 6 bases, with 8 bases remaining between them. The CDR3 coding sequence is TGCAGTGCTACCCAGGCCGATACGCAGTATTTT. It codes for CSATQADTQYF.